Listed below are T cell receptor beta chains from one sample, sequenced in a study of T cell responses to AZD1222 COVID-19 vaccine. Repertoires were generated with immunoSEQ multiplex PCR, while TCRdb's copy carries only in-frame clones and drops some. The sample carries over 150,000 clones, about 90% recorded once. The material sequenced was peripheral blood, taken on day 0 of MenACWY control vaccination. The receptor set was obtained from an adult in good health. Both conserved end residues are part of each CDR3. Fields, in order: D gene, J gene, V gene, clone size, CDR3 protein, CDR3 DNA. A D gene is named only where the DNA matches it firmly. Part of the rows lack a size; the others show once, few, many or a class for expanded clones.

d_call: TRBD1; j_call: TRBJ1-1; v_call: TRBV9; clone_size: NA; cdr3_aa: CASSENYGTGNTEAFF; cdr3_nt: TGTGCCAGCAGCGAAAATTACGGGACAGGGAACACTGAAGCTTTCTTT
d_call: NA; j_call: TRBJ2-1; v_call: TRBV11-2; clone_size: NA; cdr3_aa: CASMGTGEQFF; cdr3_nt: TGTGCCAGCATGGGTACGGGGGAGCAGTTCTTC
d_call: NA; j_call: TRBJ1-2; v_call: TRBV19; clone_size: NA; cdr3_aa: CATRPLGKDYGYTF; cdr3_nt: TGTGCCACCAGGCCCCTAGGCAAAGACTATGGCTACACCTTC
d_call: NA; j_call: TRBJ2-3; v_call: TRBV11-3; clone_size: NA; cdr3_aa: CASSLERAGSDTQYF; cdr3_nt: TGTGCCAGCAGCTTAGAGCGGGCGGGGTCAGATACGCAGTATTTT
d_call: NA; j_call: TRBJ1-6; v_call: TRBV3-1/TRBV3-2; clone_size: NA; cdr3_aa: CASSQVPDSNSPLHF; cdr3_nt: TGTGCCAGCAGCCAAGTCCCGGACAGCAATTCACCCCTCCACTTT
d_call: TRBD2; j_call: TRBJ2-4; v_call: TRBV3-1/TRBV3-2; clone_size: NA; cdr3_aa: CASSQGPLAVGWLAKNIQYF; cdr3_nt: TGTGCCAGCAGCCAAGGACCACTAGCGGTTGGGTGGCTAGCCAAAAACATTCAGTACTTC
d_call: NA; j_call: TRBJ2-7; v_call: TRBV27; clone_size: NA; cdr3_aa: CASSLGDLSSYEQYF; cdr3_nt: TGTGCCAGCAGTTTAGGGGACCTGAGCTCCTACGAGCAGTACTTC
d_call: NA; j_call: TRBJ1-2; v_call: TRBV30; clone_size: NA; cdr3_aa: CAWSVKGFYGYTF; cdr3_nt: TGTGCCTGGAGTGTAAAGGGTTTCTATGGCTACACCTTC
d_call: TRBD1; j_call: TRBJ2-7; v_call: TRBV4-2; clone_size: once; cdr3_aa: CASSQDRAGQGVGYEQYF; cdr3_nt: TGTGCCAGCAGCCAAGATCGAGCGGGACAGGGGGTTGGCTACGAGCAGTACTTC
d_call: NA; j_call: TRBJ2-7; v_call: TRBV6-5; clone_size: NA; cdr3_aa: CASRTRQIPYEQYF; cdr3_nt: TGTGCCAGCAGGACCCGACAGATACCCTACGAGCAGTACTTC
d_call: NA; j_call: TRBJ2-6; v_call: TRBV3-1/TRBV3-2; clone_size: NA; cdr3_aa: CASRTTPGANVLTF; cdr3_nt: TGTGCCAGCAGAACGACACCTGGGGCCAACGTCCTGACTTTC
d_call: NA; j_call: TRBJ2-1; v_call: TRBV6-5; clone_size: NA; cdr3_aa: CASSPRLSSYNEQFF; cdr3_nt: TGTGCCAGCAGTCCCAGATTAAGCTCCTACAATGAGCAGTTCTTC
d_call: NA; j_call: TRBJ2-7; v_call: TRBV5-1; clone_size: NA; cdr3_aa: CASSVQGRVYEQYF; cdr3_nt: TGCGCCAGCAGCGTCCAGGGTAGGGTCTACGAGCAGTACTTC
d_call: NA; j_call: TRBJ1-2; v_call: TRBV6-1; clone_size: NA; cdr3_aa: CASSEGHSDYGYTF; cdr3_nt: TGTGCCAGCAGTGAGGGTCACTCGGACTATGGCTACACCTTC
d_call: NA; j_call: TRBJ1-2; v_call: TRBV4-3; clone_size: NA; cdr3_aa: CASRGTLNGYTF; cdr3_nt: TGCGCCAGCCGTGGTACCCTGAATGGCTACACCTTC
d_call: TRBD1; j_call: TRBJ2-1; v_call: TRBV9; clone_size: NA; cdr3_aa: CASSPPGQGARNEQFF; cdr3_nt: TGTGCCAGCAGCCCCCCCGGACAGGGGGCGCGGAATGAGCAGTTCTTC
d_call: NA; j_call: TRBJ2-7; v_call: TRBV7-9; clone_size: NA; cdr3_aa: CASGGVTPSGEQYF; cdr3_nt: TGTGCCAGCGGAGGGGTTACACCCTCGGGCGAGCAGTACTTC
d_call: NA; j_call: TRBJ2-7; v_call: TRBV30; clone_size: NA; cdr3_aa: CACATGIEQYF; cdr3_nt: TGTGCCTGCGCTACAGGGATCGAGCAGTACTTC